Sequencing of this T cell receptor (beta chain) was carried out in a study of blood T cell repertoires in COVID-19. At the level of the study: Collection of acute and convalescent COVID-19 samples took place in the United States, Italy and Spain. From T cells, B-cell-depleted T cells, or PBMCs came the material, which was cDNA or gDNA.

V lost 5 bases and J 0 bases, leaving 11 bases between the germline ends. This CDR3 is built from 15 residues. Germline values: CDR1 SGHRS, CDR2 YFSETQ. The table lists this clone with a few counts. Per the original methods: Estimates of nucleated cell counts were drawn from the amplification of reference gene primers. Clones were sequenced by immunoSEQ multiplex PCR, and TCRdb holds only the in-frame ones, with some missing. V and J calls plus clone size are reproduced from that table; the DNA served to infer D and trimming. The table lists fewer than 120,000 clones, 88% of them singletons. The receptor's source is a woman between 45 and 60 years old with acute or convalescent COVID-19. The V and J genes are TRBV5-1 and TRBJ2-2, with a possible D match to TRBD1 (5 bases). Sequenced: peripheral blood. CDR3 in DNA: TGCGCCAGCAGGTCCCAAGGGGCGAACACCGGGGAGCTGTTTTTT. It yields the protein CASRSQGANTGELFF.